This TCR beta chain was sequenced during a study of breast tumors, draining lymph nodes, adjacent tissues. Ten or more counts support this clonotype. TCRdb fed the multiplex PCR reads into MiXCR, producing one record per CDR3 protein. The sample consists of 180,000 or so distinct CDR3 sequences, 30% to 40% of them appearing once. The lymph nodes were axillary draining lymph nodes from breast cancer patients. Trimming pared 6 bases from V and 5 bases from J, leaving 15 bases between. The CDR3 is made up of 14 amino acids. The sample taken for sequencing was axillary lymph node tissue. V gene TRBV12-3 or TRBV12-4 combines with J gene TRBJ2-3; possible D gene TRBD2, 6 bases. The receptor's source is a female donor with breast cancer. Some clones in this sample may be carry-over from other donors' samples. CDR3 in amino acids: CASSSGARGDTQYF. DNA for the CDR3: TGTGCCAGCAGCTCTGGGGCGCGGGGAGATACGCAGTATTTT.